The rows below give T cell receptor beta chains drawn from one sample of a study of shared clonotypes between healthy human individuals. This table comes from immunoSEQ multiplex PCR, and its TCRdb copy is limited to in-frame clones, with some not included. The sample holds around 550,000 clones; less than 96% are singletons and the top ten take 0.06%. The sequenced material came from naive CD4+ T cells sorted from blood. The receptors originated from a woman between 25 and 40 years old in good health. CDR3s include the opening cysteine and the closing phenylalanine or tryptophan. The D gene is left open where the match is weak. Where a row states a size, it is once, few, many or the class of an expanded clone; other rows omit it.

j_call d_call cdr3_length v_call clone_size cdr3_aa cdr3_nt
TRBJ2-1 - 15 TRBV7-6 - CASSLTGEVYNEQFF TGTGCCAGCAGCTTAACAGGGGAGGTATACAATGAGCAGTTCTTC
TRBJ2-7 TRBD2 15 TRBV6-5 - CASSYSLAGGYEQYF TGTGCCAGCAGTTACTCGCTGGCGGGAGGCTACGAGCAGTACTTC
TRBJ2-3 TRBD1 15 TRBV5-5 - CASRTTGWSTDTQYF TGTGCCAGCAGAACGACAGGGTGGTCGACAGATACGCAGTATTTT
TRBJ2-2 TRBD2 16 TRBV11-2 - CASSSRLAENTGELFF TGTGCCAGCAGCTCTCGACTAGCTGAGAACACCGGGGAGCTGTTTTTT
TRBJ2-5 - 12 TRBV27 - CASSGKQETQYF TGTGCCAGCAGCGGGAAACAAGAGACCCAGTACTTC
TRBJ1-3 - 14 TRBV7-2 - CASSLGLSGNTIYF TGTGCCAGCAGCTTAGGGCTCTCGGGAAACACCATATATTTT
TRBJ1-3 - 14 TRBV10-3 - CAISDNRAGNTIYF TGTGCCATCAGTGATAACAGGGCTGGAAACACCATATATTTT
TRBJ1-1 - 14 TRBV5-4 - CASSLDFTNTEAFF TGTGCCAGCAGCTTGGACTTTACGAACACTGAAGCTTTCTTT
TRBJ2-3 - 14 TRBV11-3 - CASSMDGTTDTQYF TGTGCCAGCAGCATGGACGGAACCACAGATACGCAGTATTTT
TRBJ1-4 TRBD1 14 TRBV30 - CAWGTGRGGEKLFF TGTGCCTGGGGTACAGGGCGAGGGGGCGAAAAACTGTTTTTT
TRBJ2-5 TRBD2 13 TRBV28 - CASNSGGEETQYF TGTGCCAGCAATTCCGGGGGGGAAGAGACCCAGTACTTC
TRBJ2-3 - 13 TRBV11-2 - CASSFLATDTQYF TGTGCCAGCAGCTTCCTAGCAACCGATACGCAGTATTTT
TRBJ1-2 - 11 TRBV6-1 once CASTWNYGYTF TGTGCCAGCACTTGGAACTATGGCTACACCTTC
TRBJ2-3 TRBD2 15 TRBV6-1 - CASSITSGVTDTQYF TGTGCCAGCAGTATCACTAGCGGGGTCACAGATACGCAGTATTTT
TRBJ2-7 - 14 TRBV5-1 - CASSLGQTFHEQYF TGCGCCAGCAGCTTGGGGCAGACGTTCCACGAGCAGTACTTC
TRBJ2-7 - 12 TRBV10-3 - CAISEHSYEQYF TGTGCCATCAGTGAGCACTCATACGAGCAGTACTTC
TRBJ1-4 - 14 TRBV6-5 - CASSSGNGVEKLFF TGTGCCAGCAGTTCCGGGAACGGGGTGGAAAAACTGTTTTTT
TRBJ2-5 - 12 TRBV5-4 - CASSLTAETQYF TGTGCCAGCAGCTTGACGGCGGAGACCCAGTACTTC
TRBJ2-1 - 13 TRBV5-4 - CASSPKQGNEQFF TGTGCCAGCAGCCCTAAGCAGGGGAATGAGCAGTTCTTC
TRBJ2-2 TRBD2 14 TRBV10-1 - CASRAGGQTGELFF TGCGCCAGCAGGGCGGGAGGGCAAACCGGGGAGCTGTTTTTT
TRBJ2-6 - 15 TRBV29-1 - CSVAPPGSGANVLTF TGCAGCGTTGCCCCTCCAGGATCAGGGGCCAACGTCCTGACTTTC
TRBJ2-7 TRBD2 15 TRBV5-1 - CASSFDSGRAGEQYF TGCGCCAGCAGCTTCGATAGCGGGAGGGCCGGCGAGCAGTACTTC
TRBJ1-4 - 11 TRBV7-9 - CASSSGEKLFF TGTGCCAGCAGCTCAGGTGAAAAACTGTTTTTT
TRBJ2-7 - 13 TRBV7-2 - CASSLTPGGEQYF TGTGCCAGCAGCTTAACCCCAGGTGGGGAGCAGTACTTC
TRBJ1-1 - 13 TRBV18 - CASSPSQNTEAFF TGTGCCAGCTCACCATCTCAGAACACTGAAGCTTTCTTT
TRBJ1-5 - 15 TRBV28 - CASSLAGRRNQPQHF TGTGCCAGCAGTTTGGCAGGGAGGCGCAATCAGCCCCAGCATTTT
TRBJ1-6 - 15 TRBV18 - CASSPGRVVNSPLHF TGTGCCAGCTCACCAGGCCGGGTAGTTAATTCACCCCTCCACTTT
TRBJ2-2 TRBD1 15 TRBV6-7 - CASMLQGQNTGELFF TGTGCCAGTATGCTACAGGGGCAAAACACCGGGGAGCTGTTTTTT
TRBJ1-1 TRBD1 16 TRBV28 - CASSRGTGGANTEAFF TGTGCCAGCAGCCGTGGGACAGGGGGCGCGAACACTGAAGCTTTCTTT
TRBJ2-3 - 17 TRBV12-1 - CASSFAPTSGRMSTQYF TGTGCCAGCAGCTTTGCGCCCACTAGCGGGAGAATGAGTACGCAGTATTTT
TRBJ2-7 - 13 TRBV7-3 - CASSLLAGYEQYF TGTGCCAGCAGCTTGTTGGCAGGGTACGAGCAGTACTTC
TRBJ2-5 - 13 TRBV19 - CASSTQGRETQYF TGTGCCAGTAGTACCCAGGGTAGAGAGACCCAGTACTTC
TRBJ2-7 TRBD2 15 TRBV19 - CASSRLAGEDYEQYF TGTGCCAGTAGTAGATTAGCGGGAGAGGACTACGAGCAGTACTTC
TRBJ2-2 - 14 TRBV28 - CASSLVTRRGELFF TGTGCCAGCAGTTTAGTGACCAGACGCGGGGAGCTGTTTTTT
TRBJ2-7 TRBD1 16 TRBV6-4 - CASSRLTGGVSYEQYF TGTGCCAGCAGTCGACTAACAGGGGGCGTCTCCTACGAGCAGTACTTC
TRBJ2-5 - 12 TRBV29-1 - CSVEFPSKTQYF TGCAGCGTTGAATTTCCCAGCAAGACCCAGTACTTC
TRBJ1-1 TRBD1 15 TRBV19 - CASSETGLGDTEAFF TGTGCCAGTAGTGAGACAGGGTTAGGGGACACTGAAGCTTTCTTT
TRBJ2-1 - 13 TRBV7-7 - CASSLGTVHEQFF TGTGCCAGCAGCTTAGGGACAGTCCATGAGCAGTTCTTC
TRBJ2-7 TRBD1 14 TRBV28 - CASSAGTGWEEQYF TGTGCCAGCAGTGCCGGGACAGGGTGGGAGGAGCAGTACTTC
TRBJ1-2 - 13 TRBV29-1 - CSVGGIGIYGYTF TGCAGCGTTGGGGGGATAGGGATCTATGGCTACACCTTC
TRBJ1-3 TRBD1 14 TRBV5-1 - CASSLGQGENTIYF TGCGCCAGCAGCTTGGGGCAGGGGGAAAACACCATATATTTT
TRBJ2-6 - 16 TRBV14 - CASSRPGSSGANVLTF TGTGCCAGCAGCCGCCCTGGGAGCTCTGGGGCCAACGTCCTGACTTTC
TRBJ2-3 - 17 TRBV21-1 - CASSHRRGRTSTDTQYF TGTGCCAGCAGCCATCGCCGCGGGCGCACTAGCACAGATACGCAGTATTTT
TRBJ2-6 - 17 TRBV7-3 - CASSLQASSSGANVLTF TGTGCCAGCAGCTTACAGGCCTCTAGCTCTGGGGCCAACGTCCTGACTTTC
TRBJ2-7 - 12 TRBV15 - CATSRDTSEQYF TGTGCCACCAGCAGAGATACATCTGAGCAGTACTTC
TRBJ1-1 - 14 TRBV27 - CASSRRTENTEAFF TGTGCCAGCAGTAGACGGACAGAAAACACTGAAGCTTTCTTT
TRBJ1-5 TRBD1 17 TRBV18 - CASSPVEDRGGNQPQHF TGTGCCAGCTCACCAGTTGAGGACAGGGGAGGCAATCAGCCCCAGCATTTT
TRBJ2-7 - 15 TRBV9 - CASSVRDGSSYEQYF TGTGCCAGCAGCGTACGGGACGGGAGCTCCTACGAGCAGTACTTC
TRBJ2-5 TRBD2 16 TRBV6-6 - CASSPRLAGDQETQYF TGTGCCAGCAGTCCCCGACTAGCGGGAGACCAAGAGACCCAGTACTTC
TRBJ1-2 TRBD1 14 TRBV19 - CASRPGQGYYGYTF TGTGCCAGTAGACCGGGACAGGGATACTATGGCTACACCTTC
TRBJ2-7 TRBD2 16 TRBV5-1 once CASSLVLAGPLGEQYF TGCGCCAGCAGCTTGGTCCTAGCGGGACCTCTGGGCGAGCAGTACTTC
TRBJ2-7 - 14 TRBV2 - CASSGAEISYEQYF TGTGCCAGCAGTGGGGCAGAAATCTCCTACGAGCAGTACTTC
TRBJ2-7 - 15 TRBV6-1 - CASSEVPGSAYEQYF TGTGCCAGCAGTGAAGTCCCGGGGTCAGCCTACGAGCAGTACTTC
TRBJ1-2 - 14 TRBV7-9 - CASSPPGQQPGYTF TGTGCCAGCAGCCCGCCGGGCCAACAGCCCGGCTACACCTTC
TRBJ1-1 TRBD1 15 TRBV29-1 - CSASPGQGWNTEAFF TGCAGCGCCAGTCCCGGACAGGGTTGGAACACTGAAGCTTTCTTT
TRBJ1-4 - 14 TRBV18 - CASSPDATNEKLFF TGTGCCAGCTCACCAGACGCAACTAATGAAAAACTGTTTTTT
TRBJ2-1 TRBD1 23 TRBV9 - CASSDLLNPVTGAPHHSYNEQFF TGTGCCAGCAGCGACCTCCTAAACCCAGTGACAGGGGCTCCGCACCACTCCTACAATGAGCAGTTCTTC
TRBJ1-1 - 15 TRBV4-1 - CASRQRPFNNTEAFF TGCGCCAGCAGACAACGGCCCTTTAACAACACTGAAGCTTTCTTT
TRBJ1-6 - 16 TRBV4-1 - CASSQDSTGPNSPLHF TGCGCCAGCAGCCAAGATTCTACGGGCCCTAATTCACCCCTCCACTTT